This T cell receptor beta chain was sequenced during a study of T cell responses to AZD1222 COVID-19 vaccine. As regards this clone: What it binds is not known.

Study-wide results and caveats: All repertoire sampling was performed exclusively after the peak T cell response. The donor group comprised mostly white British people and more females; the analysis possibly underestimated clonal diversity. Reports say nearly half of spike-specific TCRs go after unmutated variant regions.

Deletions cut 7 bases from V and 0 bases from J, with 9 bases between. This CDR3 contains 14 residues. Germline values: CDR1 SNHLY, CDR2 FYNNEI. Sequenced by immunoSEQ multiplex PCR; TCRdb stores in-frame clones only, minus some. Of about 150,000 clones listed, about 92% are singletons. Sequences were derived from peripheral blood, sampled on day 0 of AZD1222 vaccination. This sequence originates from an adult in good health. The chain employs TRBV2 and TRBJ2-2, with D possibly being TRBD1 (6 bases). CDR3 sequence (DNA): TGTGCCAGCATCGGGACATCGAACACCGGGGAGCTGTTTTTT. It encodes CASIGTSNTGELFF.